Following are 16 T cell receptor beta chains from one sample sequenced in a study of blood T cell repertoires in COVID-19. Clones were sequenced by immunoSEQ multiplex PCR, and TCRdb holds only the in-frame ones, with some missing. This sample has 400,000 to 550,000 clones, with approximately 90% found just once. Sample: PBMCs or T cells enriched from blood (not recorded which). The origin of the receptors is a woman in her late teens or twenties with acute COVID-19.

The genes are TRBV11-3 and TRBJ2-3; 8 nucleotides agree with TRBD2. The V gene's germline CDR1 is SGHNT and CDR2 YENEEA. The CDR3 sequence is 13 residues long. V trimming: 8 bases; J trimming: 8 bases; junction bases outside the gene matches: 9. The CDR3 is CASGIKRGTTQYF. In DNA form, the CDR3 reads TGTGCCAGCGGGATCAAGCGGGGGACTACGCAGTATTTT.

V gene TRBV4-3 combines with J gene TRBJ2-7, with D uncertain. The CDR3 runs to 15 residues. Germline CDR1 LGHNA, CDR2 YSLEER. V was pared by 0 bases and J by 3 bases, with 12 bases between. The CDR3 DNA follows: TGCGCCAGCAGCCAAGATCGCGTACCGTTCTACGAGCAGTACTTC. Its translation is CASSQDRVPFYEQYF.

The V call is TRBV29-1, the J call TRBJ2-2, with 7 bases identical to TRBD2. V was clipped by 4 bases and J by 5 bases; unmatched bases: 4. CDR1 SQVTM and CDR2 ANQGSEA come from the germline V gene. This CDR3 comprises 13 residues. In DNA form, the CDR3 reads TGCAGCGTTGTTCTGGGGGGGACCGGGGAGCTGTTTTTT. Its protein product is CSVVLGGTGELFF.

This clone was found many times. This chain connects TRBV6-4 to TRBJ2-3, with D possibly matching TRBD2 (5 bases). Between the trimmed V and J ends, which lost 6 bases and 8 bases, there was a span of 15 bases. This CDR3 has 13 amino acids. Per the germline V gene, CDR1 is MRHNA and CDR2 is SNTAGT. For the CDR3, the DNA is TGTGCCAGCAGCGAGGGTTTAGGAGGTACGCAGTATTTT. It encodes CASSEGLGGTQYF.

V usage is TRBV11-1 and J usage is TRBJ1-1; 7 nucleotides line up with TRBD1. Per germline, CDR1 SGHAT and CDR2 FQDESV (reference sequence). The CDR3 spans 15 residues. The V gene end was trimmed by 4 bases and the J gene end by 4 bases; junction bases not matched to a gene: 9. As DNA, the CDR3 is TGTGCCAGCAGCTCCCGACAGGGTCATCGCACTGAAGCTTTCTTT. This gives the protein CASSSRQGHRTEAFF. The variable domain in full, with the rest retrieved from reference TRBV11-1 and TRBJ1-1, is EAEVAQSPRYKITEKSQAVAFWCDPISGHATLYWYRQILGQGPELLVQFQDESVVDDSQLPKDRFSAERLKGVDSTLKIQPAELGDSAMYLCASSSRQGHRTEAFFGQGTRLTVV.

The genes are TRBV19 and TRBJ1-1; the match to TRBD1 covers 7 bases. The CDR3 runs to 14 residues. With V trimmed by 4 bases and J by 5 bases, 7 bases remained unmatched. Per the germline V gene, CDR1 is LNHDA and CDR2 is SQIVND (reference sequence). The CDR3 bases are TGTGCCAGTAGTAAAACGACAGGGAGGACTGAAGCTTTCTTT. It specifies CASSKTTGRTEAFF.

The rearrangement links TRBV21-1 to TRBJ1-4. TRBV21-1 is marked as a pseudogene. This CDR3 is 16 amino acids long. CDR3 in amino acids: CASSKARGAANEKLFF. CDR3 coding DNA: TGTGCCAGCAGCAAAGCTCGGGGGGCTGCTAATGAAAAACTGTTTTTT.

In this sample, this clone turned up once. The rearrangement joins TRBV2 to TRBJ2-1; 7 bases map to TRBD2. V gave up 4 bases and J gave up 1 base; unmatched junction bases: 4. The CDR3 is 15 amino acids. In germline, CDR1 is SNHLY, CDR2 FYNNEI. The CDR3 loop reads CASSVNSGSYNEQFF. CDR3 coding DNA: TGTGCCAGCAGTGTAAATAGCGGGTCCTACAATGAGCAGTTCTTC.

The chain is built from TRBV6-5 and TRBJ2-2; 8 bases align to TRBD1. Germline V gene lookup returns CDR1 MNHEY and CDR2 SVGAGI. The V and J ends lost 6 bases and 6 bases, in that order; junction bases with no gene match: 6. This CDR3 is 14 amino acids long. CDR3 nucleotides: TGTGCCAGCAGGGGGGACAGGTCCGCCGGGGAGCTGTTTTTT. Protein sequence: CASRGDRSAGELFF.

The gene calls are TRBV15 and TRBJ1-2; 10 nucleotides match TRBD1. The CDR3 consists of 18 residues. V shed 0 bases, J shed 6 bases, and the junction held 13 bases outside the gene matches. CDR1 and CDR2 (germline): LNHNV, YYDKDF (reference sequence). As DNA, the CDR3 is TGTGCCACCAGCAGAGATTGGGCTAGGGGGACAGGGGTTGATGGCTACACCTTC. This sequence encodes CATSRDWARGTGVDGYTF.

V and J are TRBV19 and TRBJ1-3; 7 nucleotides line up with TRBD1. This CDR3 has 20 amino acids. Germline trimming cut 4 bases from V and 0 bases from J; bases unmatched to any gene: 18. Looked up from germline, CDR1 is LNHDA and CDR2 is SQIVND (reference sequence). DNA for the CDR3: TGTGCCAGTAGTACCGCACCCCCGGGACAGCAACCTCACTCTGGAAACACCATATATTTT. Protein sequence: CASSTAPPGQQPHSGNTIYF.

The chain employs TRBV24-1 and TRBJ1-1; D is unresolved. Germline CDR1 is KGHDR and CDR2 is SFDVKD. This CDR3 has 13 amino acids. Trimming removed 2 bases from V and 1 base from J, with 4 bases in between. The CDR3 here is CATSDYRNTEAFF. The CDR3 nucleotides are TGTGCCACCAGTGATTACAGGAACACTGAAGCTTTCTTT.

The chain employs TRBV28 and TRBJ2-3; D possibly corresponds to TRBD2 (6 bases). This CDR3 is 18 amino acids long. V lost 2 bases to trimming and J lost 0 bases, with 18 bases between them. Germline V CDR1 and CDR2: MDHEN, SYDVKM. CDR3 region: CASSLARGLTTSTDTQYF. The CDR3 region has the DNA TGTGCCAGCAGTTTAGCGAGGGGACTTACCACTAGCACAGATACGCAGTATTTT.

J is TRBJ2-1 and V is TRBV11-2; no definite D call. Trimming stripped 0 bases from V and 2 bases from J, with 11 bases between. This CDR3 contains 16 residues. Germline V gene data show CDR1 as SGHAT and CDR2 as FQNNGV. The chain's CDR3 is CASSLDPHSAYNEQFF. In DNA, the CDR3 is TGTGCCAGCAGCTTAGATCCCCATTCGGCCTACAATGAGCAGTTCTTC.

V gene TRBV7-2 combines with J gene TRBJ2-3, with 12 bases matching TRBD2. This CDR3 has 17 amino acids. Looked up from germline, CDR1 is SGHTA and CDR2 is FQGNSA. V dropped 0 bases and J dropped 5; count of bases not matched to a gene: 6. CDR3 nucleotides: TGTGCCAGCAGCTTAGCCCCTCTAGCGGGGGGGCAAGATACGCAGTATTTT. It encodes CASSLAPLAGGQDTQYF.

The chain recombines TRBV14 with TRBJ2-1; D may be TRBD2 (5 bases). Germline V gene lookup returns CDR1 SGHDN and CDR2 FVKESK. The CDR3 consists of 14 residues. With 4 bases removed from V and 4 bases from J, the gap between germline ends came to 11 bases. CDR3 sequence (DNA): TGTGCCAGCAGCCCTAACCGCGGGTACAATGAGCAGTTCTTC. Protein product: CASSPNRGYNEQFF.